The 28 T cell receptor beta chains presented below share a single source sample, sequenced in a study of PD-1 blockade in classical Hodgkin lymphoma (TCRdb year 2020). The library came from the immunoSEQ multiplex PCR assay. TCRdb obtained this table from immuneACCESS and retained in-frame rearrangements with V and J assigned. These tables miss some clones; where compared with another copy, unresolved V genes account for less than half of the shortfall, and the remainder is unexplained. Within this sample are a few thousand clones, with approximately 87% of them counted one time only. Around a fifth of the sample goes to the ten largest clones. This specimen's time point label, per the study, means: newly diagnosed, previously untreated cHL patient sample. A Miltenyi CD8+ T cell isolation kit was used for magnetic negative selection to purify CD8+ T cells from thawed PBMCs. Material: CD8+ T cells from blood. All receptors come from a human donor with classical Hodgkin lymphoma.

This clone was observed a few times. The chain combines TRBV25-1 with TRBJ1-1; TRBD1 might be the D (5 bases). The CDR3 covers 12 residues. Trimming stripped 8 bases from V and 7 bases from J, with 14 bases between. Germline V gene sequence: CDR1 MGHDK, CDR2 SYGVNS. CDR3 in amino acids: CASAPGVGEAFF. The DNA of the CDR3 is TGTGCCAGCGCACCGGGGGTGGGTGAAGCTTTCTTT. Looking up the rest from reference TRBV25-1 and TRBJ1-1 gives the full variable domain: EADIYQTPRYLVIGTGKKITLECSQTMGHDKMYWYQQDPGMELHLIHYSYGVNSTEKGDLSSESTVSRIRTEHFPLTLESARPSHTSQYLCASAPGVGEAFFGQGTRLTVV.

This clone was recorded once. This chain connects TRBV29-1 to TRBJ2-1; TRBD1 matches 7 bases. The CDR3 covers 15 residues. V lost 8 bases to trimming and J lost 3 bases; unmatched junction nucleotides: 13. The germline V gene has CDR1 SQVTM and CDR2 ANQGSEA. CDR3 coding DNA: TGCAGCAGCCGAGGGAGACAGGGCTTCTACAATGAGCAGTTCTTC. This sequence encodes CSSRGRQGFYNEQFF.

CDR3 in DNA: TGCGCCAGCAGCCATCTCGACAAGCCTAATTCACCCCTCCACTTT. Its protein is CASSHLDKPNSPLHF. The genes are TRBV4-1 and TRBJ1-6; D call uncertain. CDR1 is MGHRA, CDR2 YSYEKL, per germline. This CDR3 has 15 amino acids. The V end lost 3 bases, the J end lost 6 bases, and 12 bases lay between the germline ends.

A few counts support this clone. This chain uses TRBV10-2 with TRBJ1-2; tentative D call: TRBD1 (6 bases). The V end was cut by 6 bases, the J end by 3 bases, with 17 bases between. The CDR3 extends over 15 amino acids. Germline-derived CDR1 and CDR2 are WSHSY and SAAADI. The CDR3 sequence is CASRSSGGDYYGYTF. The CDR3 nucleotides read TGCGCCAGCAGATCTTCCGGGGGCGATTACTATGGCTACACCTTC.

V and J are TRBV29-1 and TRBJ1-1, with D possibly being TRBD1 (5 bases). The CDR3 length is 12 residues. Germline values: CDR1 SQVTM, CDR2 ANQGSEA. V was clipped by 1 base and J by 8 bases, with 11 bases between them. DNA of the CDR3: TGCAGCGTTGAAGTTTTGGGGGGAGAAGCTTTCTTT. It is translated as CSVEVLGGEAFF.

The rearrangement uses TRBV30 and TRBJ2-5, with D uncertain. Germline V gene lookup returns CDR1 GTSNPN and CDR2 SVGIG (reference sequence). The length of the CDR3 is 14 residues. Deletions cut 1 base from V and 5 bases from J, with 14 bases between. The CDR3 DNA is TGTGCCTGGAGTGGACCCAAGGGCTTCGAGACCCAGTACTTC. Translation gives CAWSGPKGFETQYF.

This clone was recorded a few times. The rearrangement uses TRBV4-1 and TRBJ1-2, with TRBD1 matching 8 bases. The CDR3 is 17 amino acids. Germline V gives CDR1 MGHRA, CDR2 YSYEKL. V lost 3 bases and J lost 4; bases outside the gene matches: 13. As DNA, the CDR3 is TGCGCCAGCAGCCAGACGGACCTGGACAGGGCGGGCTATGGCTACACCTTC. Its protein is CASSQTDLDRAGYGYTF.

This chain joins TRBV27 and TRBJ2-1; 9 bases align to TRBD1. Losses at the gene ends were 6 bases for V and 4 bases for J; bases not matched to a gene: 7. There are 15 residues in the CDR3. From germline, CDR1 is MNHEY and CDR2 SMNVEV (reference sequence). The DNA of the CDR3 is TGTGCCAGCAGCCCTACCGGGACAGGGTACAATGAGCAGTTCTTC. Encoded protein: CASSPTGTGYNEQFF.

This clone turned up a few times. The chain is built from TRBV30 and TRBJ1-1; D call uncertain. V lost 1 base to trimming and J lost 8 bases, with 8 bases between them. Germline V lookup: CDR1 GTSNPN, CDR2 SVGIG (reference sequence). CDR3 size: 11 residues. CDR3 nucleotides: TGTGCCTGGAGTGCCTTACAGGAAGCTTTCTTT. This encodes CAWSALQEAFF. The full variable domain, its missing parts supplied by reference TRBV30 and TRBJ1-1, is SQTIHQWPATLVQPVGSPLSLECTVEGTSNPNLYWYRQAAGRGLQLLFYSVGIGQISSEVPQNLSASRPQDRQFILSSKKLLLSDSGFYLCAWSALQEAFFGQGTRLTVV.

The chain employs TRBV25-1 and TRBJ1-6; no definite D call. The CDR3 has 14 residues. Germline V CDR1 and CDR2: MGHDK, SYGVNS. V shed 4 bases and J shed 8 bases, with 12 bases lying between them. CDR3 residues: CASSAKSAHSPLHF. CDR3 nucleotides: TGTGCCAGCAGTGCAAAGTCAGCCCATTCACCCCTCCACTTT. Drawing the rest from reference TRBV25-1 and TRBJ1-6, the complete variable domain is EADIYQTPRYLVIGTGKKITLECSQTMGHDKMYWYQQDPGMELHLIHYSYGVNSTEKGDLSSESTVSRIRTEHFPLTLESARPSHTSQYLCASSAKSAHSPLHFGNGTRLTVT.

The CDR3 reads CASSGDWSGSGTYNEQFF. The CDR3 DNA reads as TGTGCCAGCAGCGGGGATTGGAGCGGGAGTGGCACCTACAATGAGCAGTTCTTC. V is TRBV9 and J is TRBJ2-1, with 8 positions matching TRBD2. This CDR3 comprises 18 residues. Germline assignment: CDR1 SGDLS and CDR2 YYNGEE. Unmatched junction bases numbered 13, after V lost 3 bases and J lost 2 bases. Looking up the rest from reference TRBV9 and TRBJ2-1 gives the full variable domain: DSGVTQTPKHLITATGQRVTLRCSPRSGDLSVYWYQQSLDQGLQFLIQYYNGEERAKGNILERFSAQQFPDLHSELNLSSLELGDSALYFCASSGDWSGSGTYNEQFFGPGTRLTVL.

J is TRBJ2-1 and V is TRBV19, with 9 bases aligning to TRBD2. The CDR3 has 19 residues. The junction had 21 bases not matched to a gene; V was cut back by 6 bases and J by 6 bases. Germline V gene lookup returns CDR1 LNHDA and CDR2 SQIVND (reference sequence). CDR3 sequence (DNA): TGTGCCAGTAGCTTAGCGGGAGTGTCGAGTCGTCGACCCGGCAATGAGCAGTTCTTC. Encoded protein: CASSLAGVSSRRPGNEQFF.

Here the CDR3 reads CASSLAPAEPSGRRYEQYF. In nucleotides, the CDR3 is TGTGCCAGCAGTTTAGCCCCGGCCGAACCTAGCGGGAGAAGGTACGAGCAGTACTTC. This chain uses TRBV28 with TRBJ2-7, with 10 bases fitting TRBD2. This CDR3 has 19 amino acids. Germline V gives CDR1 MDHEN, CDR2 SYDVKM. With V trimmed by 2 bases and J by 4 bases, 17 bases remained unmatched.

The V and J genes are TRBV6-1 and TRBJ2-3; 9 nucleotides align to TRBD2. V lost 6 bases to trimming and J lost 6 bases; unmatched junction nucleotides: 10. The germline V gene has CDR1 MNHNS and CDR2 SASEGT. The CDR3 runs 15 residues. The CDR3 loop reads CASSPDAGGPDTQYF. The CDR3 coding sequence is TGTGCCAGCAGCCCCGATGCGGGAGGGCCGGATACGCAGTATTTT.

This clone has only one observation. The CDR3, as DNA: TGTGCCAGCAGCTACACAAAAGGGGATACGCAGTATTTT. Encoded protein: CASSYTKGDTQYF. The rearrangement uses TRBV11-3 and TRBJ2-3; D is uncertain. This CDR3 is 13 amino acids long. CDR1 and CDR2 (germline): SGHNT, YENEEA. Trimming took 4 bases from V and 6 from J, leaving 11 bases between them.

The chain has TRBV2 and TRBJ1-5; 8 bases line up with TRBD1. In germline, CDR1 is SNHLY, CDR2 FYNNEI. The CDR3 covers 14 residues. Unmatched junction bases numbered 7, after V lost 6 bases and J lost 6 bases. The CDR3 nucleotides are TGTGCCAGCAGGGCCACAGGGGGTGGTCAGCCCCAGCATTTT. Its translation is CASRATGGGQPQHF.

In its sample, this clone was seen a few times. The chain joins TRBV7-9 to TRBJ2-1; D is possibly TRBD1 (6 bases). The V end was cut by 5 bases, the J end by 7 bases, with 24 bases between. The length of the CDR3 is 17 residues. Germline V gives CDR1 SEHNR, CDR2 FQNEAQ (reference sequence). CDR3 nucleotides: TGTGCCAGCAGCCCCCCCGTGGCTCGTCCCCAGGGGAATGAGCAGTTCTTC. Its protein is CASSPPVARPQGNEQFF.

The gene calls are TRBV27 and TRBJ2-6; D gene ambiguous. Germline CDR1 MNHEY, CDR2 SMNVEV (reference sequence). V lost 3 bases, J lost 2 bases, and 2 bases lay in between. This CDR3 is built from 13 residues. Written as DNA, the CDR3 is TGTGCCAGCAGTTTTACTGGGGCCAACGTCCTGACTTTC. It yields the protein CASSFTGANVLTF.

V and J are TRBV15 and TRBJ1-4; possible D gene TRBD1, 6 bases. The V gene lost 7 bases and the J gene lost 4 bases, with 10 bases spanning the gap. The V gene's germline CDR1 is LNHNV and CDR2 YYDKDF (reference sequence). This CDR3 spans 13 amino acids. The CDR3 DNA reads as TGTGCCACCAAGACGGACAGTAATGAAAAACTGTTTTTT. It is translated as CATKTDSNEKLFF.

The chain employs TRBV28 and TRBJ1-2; weak D call: TRBD1 (6 bases). The CDR3 covers 14 residues. Trimming cost V 2 bases and J 4 bases, with 11 bases left between them. Germline V lookup: CDR1 MDHEN, CDR2 SYDVKM. The CDR3 nucleotides read TGTGCCAGCAGTTTAGGGGGGGGCGCCTATGGCTACACCTTC. The encoded protein is CASSLGGGAYGYTF.

V usage is TRBV7-9 and J usage is TRBJ2-7, with D possibly being TRBD1 (5 bases). Germline V gene data show CDR1 as SEHNR and CDR2 as FQNEAQ (reference sequence). The ends were cut back, 0 bases at V and 2 bases at J, with 11 bases in the middle. The CDR3 length is 15 residues. The CDR3 DNA sequence: TGTGCCAGCAGCTTAGCTTACGACAGAACCTACGAGCAGTACTTC. Encoded protein: CASSLAYDRTYEQYF. The full variable domain, its missing parts supplied by reference TRBV7-9 and TRBJ2-7, is DTGVSQNPRHKITKRGQNVTFRCDPISEHNRLYWYRQTLGQGPEFLTYFQNEAQLEKSRLLSDRFSAERPKGSFSTLEIQRTEQGDSAMYLCASSLAYDRTYEQYFGPGTRLTVT.

The chain is built from TRBV25-1 and TRBJ2-1; D gene ambiguous. Between the trimmed V and J ends, which lost 4 bases and 5 bases, there was a span of 3 bases. The CDR3 loop spans 11 amino acids. The germline CDR1 and CDR2 sequences are MGHDK and SYGVNS. CDR3 sequence: CASSGDNEQFF. CDR3 bases: TGTGCCAGCAGTGGGGACAATGAGCAGTTCTTC.

This clone appeared a single time. The J gene is TRBJ1-2, the V gene TRBV10-3; maybe TRBD1 (5 bases). Trimming left V 3 bases short and J 4 bases short, with 12 bases between. The CDR3 sequence is 14 residues long. Germline values: CDR1 ENHRY, CDR2 SYGVKD. The CDR3 loop reads CAISEPQGAYGYTF. CDR3 DNA sequence: TGTGCCATCAGTGAACCGCAAGGGGCCTATGGCTACACCTTC.

The V call is TRBV25-1, the J call TRBJ2-7; TRBD2 aligns across 10 bases. From germline, CDR1 is MGHDK and CDR2 SYGVNS. The CDR3 length is 15 residues. Unmatched junction bases numbered 6, after V lost 4 bases and J lost 3 bases. CDR3 region: CASSGRAGGSYEQYF. DNA for the CDR3: TGTGCCAGCAGTGGTAGAGCGGGAGGGAGCTACGAGCAGTACTTC.

This rearrangement joins TRBV27 to TRBJ1-1; D is perhaps TRBD1 (6 bases). This CDR3 is 14 amino acids long. Germline V lookup: CDR1 MNHEY, CDR2 SMNVEV (reference sequence). The ends were cut back, 4 bases at V and 1 base at J, with 10 bases in the middle. This CDR3 is CASSSSTGNTEAFF. The CDR3 DNA sequence: TGTGCCAGCAGTTCCTCGACAGGGAACACTGAAGCTTTCTTT.

The genes are TRBV19 and TRBJ2-1; perhaps TRBD1 as D (6 bases). Trimming removed 4 bases from V and 0 bases from J, with 13 bases in between. Germline V lookup: CDR1 LNHDA, CDR2 SQIVND (reference sequence). This CDR3 has 16 residues. As DNA, the CDR3 is TGTGCCAGTAGTAGGGAGACAGGAAACTCCTACAATGAGCAGTTCTTC. It translates to CASSRETGNSYNEQFF.

The chain has TRBV28 and TRBJ1-1, with 9 bases lining up with TRBD1. J lost 1 base, V lost 7 bases, and 10 bases had no gene match. Looked up from germline, CDR1 is MDHEN and CDR2 is SYDVKM. The CDR3 is 16 amino acids. CDR3 in amino acids: CASKKGTGGGNTEAFF. Here the CDR3 DNA reads TGTGCCAGCAAAAAAGGAACAGGGGGCGGGAACACTGAAGCTTTCTTT.

The V and J genes are TRBV4-1 and TRBJ2-5; 7 positions match TRBD2. The V and J ends lost 2 bases and 5 bases, in that order; junction bases with no gene match: 8. CDR3 length: 15 residues. CDR1 is MGHRA, CDR2 YSYEKL, per germline. The CDR3 nucleotides are TGCGCCAGCAGCCAATACGGGACTATCTCCGAGACCCAGTACTTC. Its protein is CASSQYGTISETQYF.